The 10 T cell receptor beta chains below come from one sample, sequenced in a study of T cell clonality in common variable immunodeficiency. Study outcomes and limitations: Common variable immunodeficiency TCR beta sequences reportedly had fewer deletions and N-nucleotide insertions.

Clones were read by immunoSEQ multiplex PCR, and TCRdb kept only the in-frame ones, dropping some. Recorded here are roughly 30,000 clones, none singletons. Their specific antigens are unknown. The sequencing input was peripheral blood mononuclear cells. The receptors derive from a human donor with common variable immunodeficiency.

The table lists this clone with many counts. From the germline J gene comes the end of the CDR3, since the read stops 3 residues before it. V usage is TRBV5-4 and J usage is TRBJ2-3; 10 positions agree with TRBD1. V lost 4 bases, J lost 6 bases, and 5 bases stayed unmatched. From germline, CDR1 is SGHNT and CDR2 YYREEE (reference sequence). This CDR3 contains 14 residues. The CDR3 DNA, read in part, is TGTGCCAGCAGCCCGGGACAGGGGCGGGATACG. It codes for CASSPGQGRDT. Given in full, the CDR3 is CASSPGQGRDTQYF.

The table lists this clone with many counts. The read is 3 residues too short to cover the CDR3 end, so that end is filled in from the germline J gene. The rearrangement joins TRBV7-8 to TRBJ1-4, with a tentative D call TRBD1 (6 bases). Per the germline V gene, CDR1 is SGHVS and CDR2 is FQNEAQ. This CDR3 is 15 amino acids long. Trimming removed 6 bases from V and 5 bases from J, with 16 bases in between. The CDR3 protein is CASSPLGGANEKLFF. The covered CDR3 bases are TGTGCCAGCAGTCCATTAGGGGGAGCCAATGAAAAA.

The table lists this clone with a few counts. The read terminates 3 residues ahead of where the CDR3 ends, so the germline J gene completes it. The chain couples TRBV7-8 to TRBJ1-5; the D gene is possibly TRBD1 (6 bases). The CDR3 runs 15 residues. CDR1 and CDR2 (germline): SGHVS, FQNEAQ. Trimming removed 5 bases from V and 5 bases from J, with 16 bases in between. The sequenced part of the CDR3 DNA is TGTGCCAGCAGCCCAGCAACAGGGAACCATCAGCCC. It is translated as CASSPATGNHQP. The full-length CDR3 reads as CASSPATGNHQPQHF.

This clone occurred a few times. The read stops 3 residues short of the end of the CDR3; the missing end is completed from the germline J gene. This rearrangement joins TRBV11-2 to TRBJ2-7; tentative D call: TRBD1 (6 bases). This CDR3 is built from 15 residues. V was trimmed by 1 base and J by 6 bases, leaving 16 bases between them. The V gene's germline CDR1 is SGHAT and CDR2 FQNNGV. The CDR3 loop reads CASSLGGAGAGEQYF. Partial CDR3 DNA: TGTGCCAGCAGCTTAGGGGGCGCAGGGGCAGGCGAG.

This clone was counted only a few times. The CDR3 end is not reached by the read, which stops 3 residues before it; the germline J gene fills it in. This chain links TRBV6-1 with TRBJ2-3; the match to TRBD2 covers 10 bases. The V gene end was trimmed by 2 bases and the J gene end by 1 base; junction bases not matched to a gene: 3. CDR1 and CDR2 (germline): MNHNS, SASEGT. The CDR3 has 16 residues. CDR3 bases read: TGTGCCAGCAGTGAAATGAGCGGGGGGGGCACAGATACG. It specifies CASSEMSGGGTDT. The whole CDR3 protein is CASSEMSGGGTDTQYF.

Turning to this clone: The sequence runs out 3 residues before the end of the CDR3; the remainder is reconstructed from the germline J gene. V is TRBV19 and J is TRBJ2-5; 13 nucleotides agree with TRBD2. V lost 7 bases, J lost 2 bases, and 4 bases stayed unmatched. The V gene's germline CDR1 is LNHDA and CDR2 SQIVND (reference sequence). There are 15 residues in the CDR3. This CDR3 is CASTTLAGGQETQYF. The CDR3 DNA, read in part, is TGTGCCAGTACCACACTAGCGGGGGGGCAAGAGACC.

In this sample, this clone turned up many times. The read falls 3 residues short of the CDR3 end, and the missing part is taken from the germline J gene. The chain is built from TRBV29-1 and TRBJ2-1; TRBD1 is a possible D gene (6 bases). The CDR3 is made up of 14 amino acids. Trimming took off 7 bases at V and 4 bases at J, with 17 bases between the two ends. Germline V CDR1 and CDR2: SQVTM, ANQGSEA. Incomplete CDR3 DNA: TGCAGCGGGCGGGTGGGGGCCTTTTACAATGAG. It codes for CSGRVGAFYNE. The whole CDR3 reads CSGRVGAFYNEQFF.

Turning to this clone: The CDR3 goes on 3 residues after the read ends, and that part is filled in from the germline J gene. The J gene is TRBJ1-2, the V gene TRBV6-2 or TRBV6-3, with D uncertain. The CDR3 runs 15 residues. The germline CDR1 and CDR2 sequences are MNHEY and SVGEGT. V lost 4 bases, J lost 4 bases, and 16 bases lay in between. CDR3 amino acids: CASSSPAGGSYGYTF. CDR3 DNA (partial): TGTGCCAGCAGTTCCCCAGCGGGTGGGAGCTATGGC.

This clone was observed a few times. From the germline J gene comes the end of the CDR3, since the read stops 3 residues before it. This chain connects TRBV2 to TRBJ1-4; D is perhaps TRBD1 (5 bases). V lost 6 bases and J lost 5, with 16 bases in between. The CDR3 is made up of 15 amino acids. Germline CDR1 SNHLY, CDR2 FYNNEI. CDR3 DNA, as far as it was read: TGTGCCAGCAGCACCTTCGGGGGGGGAAATGAAAAA. Its translation is CASSTFGGGNEK. The entire CDR3 sequence reads CASSTFGGGNEKLFF.

This clone showed up just a few times. The read comes to an end 3 residues before the CDR3 does, leaving the germline J gene to fill in the end. The gene calls are TRBV11-2 and TRBJ2-1; perhaps TRBD1 as D (7 bases). Deletions cut 7 bases from V and 4 bases from J, with 17 bases between. CDR3 size: 15 residues. Germline V CDR1 and CDR2: SGHAT, FQNNGV. CDR3: CASTQGGLGYNEQFF. The sequenced CDR3 bases are TGTGCCAGCACGCAGGGGGGTCTAGGATACAATGAG. Combining the CDR3 with reference TRBV11-2 and TRBJ2-1 gives the whole variable domain EAGVAQSPRYKIIEKRQSVAFWCNPISGHATLYWYQQILGQGPKLLIQFQNNGVVDDSQLPKDRFSAERLKGVDSTLKIQPAKLEDSAVYLCASTQGGLGYNEQFFGPGTRLTVL.